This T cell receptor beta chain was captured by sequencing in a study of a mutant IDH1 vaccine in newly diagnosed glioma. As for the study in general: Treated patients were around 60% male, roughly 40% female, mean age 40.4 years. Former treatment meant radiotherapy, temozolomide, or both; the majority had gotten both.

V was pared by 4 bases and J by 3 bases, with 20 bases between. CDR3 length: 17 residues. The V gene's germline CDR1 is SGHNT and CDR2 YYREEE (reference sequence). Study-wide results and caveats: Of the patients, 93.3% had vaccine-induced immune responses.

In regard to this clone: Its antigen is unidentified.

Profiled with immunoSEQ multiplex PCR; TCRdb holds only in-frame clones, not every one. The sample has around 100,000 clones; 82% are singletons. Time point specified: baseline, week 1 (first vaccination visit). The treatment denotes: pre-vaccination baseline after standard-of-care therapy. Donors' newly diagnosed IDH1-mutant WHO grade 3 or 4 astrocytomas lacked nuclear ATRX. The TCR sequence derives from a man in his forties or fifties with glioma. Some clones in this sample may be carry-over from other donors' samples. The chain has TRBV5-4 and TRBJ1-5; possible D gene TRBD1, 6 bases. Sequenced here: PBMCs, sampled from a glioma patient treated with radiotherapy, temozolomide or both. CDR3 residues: CASSQDQEGVNNQPQHF. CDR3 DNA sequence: TGTGCCAGCAGCCAAGATCAGGAGGGGGTGAACAATCAGCCCCAGCATTTT.